A single sample is the source of the 30 T cell receptor beta chains below, sequenced in a study of graft-versus-host responses after intestinal transplantation. These receptors have no identified antigens. Using immunoSEQ multiplex PCR, the repertoire was profiled, and TCRdb retains in-frame clones only, with some absent. The table has 100,000 or so clones, approximately 94% seen once. The sequenced sample was unstimulated CD8+ T cells sorted from spleen or lymph node cells, obtained before intestinal transplant. These receptors were obtained from a human donor who received an intestinal transplant.

The chain carries TRBV27 and TRBJ1-2; D is undetermined. The CDR3 consists of 15 residues. With 1 base removed from V and 0 bases from J, the gap between germline ends came to 9 bases. Germline lookup yields CDR1 MNHEY and CDR2 SMNVEV (reference sequence). The CDR3: CASSLWPEANYGYTF. The CDR3 DNA sequence: TGTGCCAGCAGTTTATGGCCAGAAGCTAACTATGGCTACACCTTC.

This clone was detected a few times. V gene TRBV10-3 combines with J gene TRBJ1-1; 7 nucleotides match TRBD1. Germline-derived CDR1 and CDR2 are ENHRY and SYGVKD. This CDR3 comprises 13 residues. V shed 8 bases, J shed 4 bases, and the junction held 7 bases outside the gene matches. CDR3 DNA: TGTGCCATCGGCGGGACAGAGGGCACTGAAGCTTTCTTT. This gives the protein CAIGGTEGTEAFF.

The CDR3 region is CASSQDRAGAPYEQYF. CDR3 DNA: TGCGCCAGCAGCCAAGATAGAGCGGGGGCCCCCTACGAGCAGTACTTC. V and J are TRBV4-3 and TRBJ2-7; 8 bases align to TRBD2. There are 16 residues in the CDR3. The trim removed 0 bases at V and 2 bases at J, leaving 6 bases unmatched. Germline V gives CDR1 LGHNA, CDR2 YSLEER.

The gene calls are TRBV4-3 and TRBJ2-7, with 12 bases that match TRBD2. The germline gives CDR1 LGHNA, CDR2 YSLEER. The CDR3 consists of 18 residues. The ends lost 1 base at V and 2 bases at J; junction bases unmatched: 9. The CDR3 protein is CASSQATSGGSMTYEQYF. The DNA for the CDR3 is TGCGCCAGCAGCCAAGCAACTAGCGGGGGGAGCATGACCTACGAGCAGTACTTC.

This clone was seen once. V usage is TRBV9 and J usage is TRBJ2-7, with D perhaps TRBD2 (5 bases). This CDR3 is 9 amino acids long. V dropped 9 bases and J dropped 5 bases, with 6 bases sitting between them. Germline V gene data show CDR1 as SGDLS and CDR2 as YYNGEE. The DNA of the CDR3 is TGTGCCACCGGGAACGAGCAGTACTTC. It specifies CATGNEQYF.

The rearrangement uses TRBV7-8 and TRBJ2-1, with a tentative D call TRBD1 (5 bases). Germline CDR1 is SGHVS and CDR2 is FQNEAQ. V shed 5 bases and J shed 7 bases, with 18 bases lying between them. The CDR3 is 15 amino acids. This CDR3 reads CASSPVPGLVNEQFF. In DNA form, the CDR3 reads TGTGCCAGCAGCCCAGTCCCAGGGTTGGTAAATGAGCAGTTCTTC.

With regard to this clone: Without the conserved terminal phenylalanine or tryptophan, this CDR3 likely stems from a read error. V usage is TRBV5-6 and J usage is TRBJ1-2; TRBD1 aligns across 8 bases. V dropped 5 bases and J dropped 6; count of bases not matched to a gene: 15. Germline loops: CDR1 SGHDT, CDR2 YYEEEE. The CDR3 has 16 residues. The chain's CDR3 is CASSTDRASTPDGYTL. The CDR3, as DNA: TGTGCCAGCAGTACGGACAGGGCATCAACCCCCGATGGCTACACCCTC.

In its sample, this clone was seen once. J is TRBJ1-1 and V is TRBV19; D is perhaps TRBD1 (5 bases). Looked up from germline, CDR1 is LNHDA and CDR2 is SQIVND (reference sequence). Deletions cut 5 bases from V and 5 bases from J, with 9 bases between. CDR3 size: 12 residues. The CDR3 sequence is CASSFDSTEAFF. In DNA, the CDR3 is TGTGCCAGTAGTTTCGACAGTACTGAAGCTTTCTTT.

V gene TRBV12-5 combines with J gene TRBJ2-3; D unresolved. V was pared by 0 bases and J by 3 bases, with 13 bases between. The CDR3 sequence is 16 residues long. Germline values: CDR1 LGHNT, CDR2 FRNRAP. The CDR3 DNA sequence: TGTGCTAGTGGTTTGGTTCTGGGCATAGGTACAGATACGCAGTATTTT. Protein sequence: CASGLVLGIGTDTQYF.

This chain joins TRBV5-1 and TRBJ1-1, with D uncertain. Between the trimmed V and J ends, which lost 0 bases and 4 bases, there was a span of 7 bases. The V gene's germline CDR1 is SGHRS and CDR2 YFSETQ. The CDR3 has 13 amino acids. The CDR3 region has the DNA TGCGCCAGCAGCTTGGGGGGAGCCACTGAAGCTTTCTTT. Protein sequence: CASSLGGATEAFF.

The chain recombines TRBV6-6 with TRBJ1-2, with unresolved D. The CDR3 spans 14 residues. V gave up 2 bases and J gave up 4 bases, with 11 bases separating them. Germline V lookup: CDR1 MNHNY, CDR2 SVGAGI (reference sequence). In DNA, the CDR3 is TGTGCCAGCAGTTACCTTCGGGTGGGCTATGGCTACACCTTC. Residues: CASSYLRVGYGYTF.

In this sample, this clone turned up once. The rearrangement links TRBV4-2 to TRBJ1-2; D possibly corresponds to TRBD1 (5 bases). There are 17 residues in the CDR3. V dropped 0 bases and J dropped 8 bases, with 22 bases sitting between them. Germline-derived CDR1 and CDR2 are LGHNA and YNFKEQ. CDR3: CASSQDSIGRGAEGYTF. CDR3 nucleotides: TGTGCCAGCAGCCAAGATTCCATAGGGAGGGGCGCAGAAGGCTACACCTTC.

The rearrangement joins TRBV15 to TRBJ1-2; 8 bases map to TRBD1. V trimming: 3 bases; J trimming: 3 bases; junction bases outside the gene matches: 9. Germline CDR1 reads LNHNV; CDR2 reads YYDKDF (reference sequence). This CDR3 is built from 16 residues. The CDR3 sequence: CATSSERTGSYYGYTF. The CDR3 coding sequence is TGTGCCACCAGCAGCGAGCGGACAGGGAGCTACTATGGCTACACCTTC.

This chain links TRBV11-2 with TRBJ2-7; D may be TRBD1 (5 bases). Germline assignment: CDR1 SGHAT and CDR2 FQNNGV. The CDR3 length is 15 residues. Trimming cost V 0 bases and J 0 bases, with 9 bases left between them. The CDR3 region is CASSLERQSSYEQYF. CDR3 DNA: TGTGCCAGCAGCTTAGAGAGACAGAGCTCCTACGAGCAGTACTTC.

V usage is TRBV30 and J usage is TRBJ2-1; tentative D call: TRBD2 (6 bases). The germline gives CDR1 GTSNPN, CDR2 SVGIG (reference sequence). This CDR3 is 15 amino acids long. V lost 0 bases to trimming and J lost 10 bases, with 19 bases between them. For the CDR3, the DNA is TGTGCCTGGAGTGTAGCATGGACTACACAGCCAGAGCAGTTCTTC. Protein sequence: CAWSVAWTTQPEQFF.

The V call is TRBV29-1, the J call TRBJ2-3, with TRBD1 matching 7 bases. The J segment lost 3 bases and the V segment lost 5 bases, leaving 2 bases of the junction unmatched. Germline CDR1 reads SQVTM; CDR2 reads ANQGSEA. The CDR3 contains 12 residues. The CDR3 DNA reads TGCAGCGTTCCCAGGGGGACAGATACGCAGTATTTT. It specifies CSVPRGTDTQYF.

V usage is TRBV2 and J usage is TRBJ2-7, with D possibly being TRBD1 (5 bases). The CDR3 runs 12 residues. CDR1 SNHLY and CDR2 FYNNEI come from the germline V gene. V lost 6 bases and J lost 3, with 9 bases in between. The CDR3 spells CASSPRVYEQYF. The CDR3 nucleotides read TGTGCCAGCAGCCCCAGGGTCTACGAGCAGTACTTC.

V usage is TRBV13 and J usage is TRBJ1-5; D uncertain. This CDR3 region has 13 residues. Per germline, CDR1 PRHDT and CDR2 FYEKMQ (reference sequence). The V and J ends lost 3 bases and 9 bases respectively, with 12 bases between them. The CDR3 DNA reads as TGTGCCAGCAGCTTGCGGGGTGAGATGCCCCAGCATTTT. Protein sequence: CASSLRGEMPQHF.

On this clone itself: Other DNA sequences in the same sample also yield this CDR3. The V and J genes are TRBV7-9 and TRBJ2-7, with D possibly being TRBD1 (6 bases). Germline V gene sequence: CDR1 SEHNR, CDR2 FQNEAQ (reference sequence). This CDR3 region has 13 residues. Trimming pared 5 bases from V and 4 bases from J, leaving 12 bases between. The CDR3 region has the DNA TGTGCCAGCAGCAGCCCCCAGGGGTACGAGCAGTACTTC. It codes for CASSSPQGYEQYF.

This chain uses TRBV4-1 with TRBJ1-2; 7 nucleotides align to TRBD1. CDR1 is MGHRA, CDR2 YSYEKL, per germline. Unmatched junction bases numbered 13, after V lost 1 base and J lost 2 bases. The CDR3 contains 18 residues. The CDR3 sequence is CASSQGPLAGGTNYGYTF. For the CDR3, the DNA is TGCGCCAGCAGCCAAGGGCCCCTTGCAGGGGGGACAAACTATGGCTACACCTTC.

V and J are TRBV7-9 and TRBJ2-7, with TRBD1 matching 7 bases. V was clipped by 4 bases and J by 3 bases; unmatched bases: 9. Germline-derived CDR1 and CDR2 are SEHNR and FQNEAQ (reference sequence). CDR3 length: 15 amino acids. Here the CDR3 reads CASSSVGQTDYEQYF. CDR3 bases: TGTGCCAGCAGCTCCGTGGGACAGACAGACTACGAGCAGTACTTC.

This sequence joins TRBV29-1 and TRBJ2-3, with TRBD2 matching 9 bases. The CDR3 loop spans 14 amino acids. Germline lookup yields CDR1 SQVTM and CDR2 ANQGSEA. The V segment lost 5 bases and the J segment 4 bases; nucleotides outside the gene matches: 7. CDR3 region: CSVSGGGEADTQYF. The CDR3 region has the DNA TGCAGCGTTTCCGGCGGGGGGGAAGCAGATACGCAGTATTTT.

This clone was picked up one time. The chain recombines TRBV4-1 with TRBJ1-1; a possible D gene is TRBD1 (6 bases). The CDR3 sequence is 14 residues long. The germline V and J ends were trimmed by 0 bases and 5 bases, with 10 bases remaining between them. Germline V gives CDR1 MGHRA, CDR2 YSYEKL. The CDR3 sequence is CASSQDRGRTEAFF. CDR3 coding DNA: TGCGCCAGCAGCCAAGACAGGGGACGTACTGAAGCTTTCTTT.

J is TRBJ2-7 and V is TRBV6-6, with TRBD1 matching over 7 bases. From germline, CDR1 is MNHNY and CDR2 SVGAGI (reference sequence). This CDR3 is 14 amino acids long. The ends lost 4 bases at V and 2 bases at J; junction bases unmatched: 5. Here the CDR3 reads CASSSTGLAYEQYF. The CDR3 DNA follows: TGTGCCAGCAGTTCGACAGGGCTCGCCTACGAGCAGTACTTC.

This clone was counted only a few times. The rearrangement uses TRBV5-6 and TRBJ2-7; 9 bases map to TRBD1. V shed 0 bases and J 2 bases; nucleotides not matched to a gene: 0. This CDR3 comprises 14 residues. Per germline, CDR1 SGHDT and CDR2 YYEEEE. This CDR3 is CASSLGDRAYEQYF. CDR3 in DNA: TGTGCCAGCAGCTTGGGGGACAGGGCCTACGAGCAGTACTTC.

The gene calls are TRBV7-6 and TRBJ2-3, with TRBD2 identical over 8 bases. V gave up 5 bases and J gave up 0 bases; unmatched junction bases: 19. This CDR3 has 20 residues. Per the germline V gene, CDR1 is SGHVS and CDR2 is FNYEAQ. CDR3 in DNA: TGTGCCAGCAGCCCCACAATGGTCGCGGGGGGCTCTACTAGCACAGATACGCAGTATTTT. Translating it yields CASSPTMVAGGSTSTDTQYF.

This clone came up once. The rearrangement links TRBV7-8 to TRBJ2-7; the match to TRBD1 covers 7 bases. The trim removed 4 bases at V and 1 base at J, leaving 4 bases unmatched. Germline V gene sequence: CDR1 SGHVS, CDR2 FQNEAQ. This CDR3 comprises 14 residues. In nucleotides, the CDR3 is TGTGCCAGCAGCTGGTACAGGGGTTCCTACGAGCAGTACTTC. Amino acid sequence: CASSWYRGSYEQYF. Based on the CDR3 plus reference TRBV7-8 and TRBJ2-7, the full variable domain is GAGVSQSPRYKVAKRGQDVALRCDPISGHVSLFWYQQALGQGPEFLTYFQNEAQLDKSGLPSDRFFAERPEGSVSTLKIQRTQQEDSAVYLCASSWYRGSYEQYFGPGTRLTVT.

This chain uses TRBV5-5 with TRBJ2-7, with a possible D match to TRBD2 (6 bases). The CDR3 is made up of 12 amino acids. Germline V gene data show CDR1 as SGHKS and CDR2 as YYEKEE (reference sequence). V lost 2 bases, J lost 6 bases, and 9 bases lay in between. In DNA, the CDR3 is TGTGCCAGCAGCTTAGGAGGGAGCGAGCAGTACTTC. Its protein product is CASSLGGSEQYF.

The chain combines TRBV7-9 with TRBJ1-1; the match to TRBD1 covers 8 bases. From germline, CDR1 is SEHNR and CDR2 FQNEAQ (reference sequence). The CDR3 sequence is 13 residues long. With V trimmed by 5 bases and J by 5 bases, 4 bases remained unmatched. The CDR3 region is CASSLTGGTEAFF. In DNA form, the CDR3 reads TGTGCCAGCAGCCTCACAGGGGGAACTGAAGCTTTCTTT.

The J gene is TRBJ2-3, the V gene TRBV7-2; TRBD2 matches 13 bases. J was trimmed by 6 bases and V by 3 bases; bases with no gene match: 6. Germline CDR1 SGHTA, CDR2 FQGNSA. There are 16 residues in the CDR3. For the CDR3, the DNA is TGTGCCAGCAGCTTGTTACTAGCGGGGGGGTATGATACGCAGTATTTT. This translates into CASSLLLAGGYDTQYF.